One TCR beta chain is described in this entry. The V gene lost 1 base and the J gene lost 6 bases, with 4 bases spanning the gap. The CDR3 consists of 11 residues. Per the germline V gene, CDR1 is SEHNR and CDR2 is FQNEAQ (reference sequence). This entry comes from a study of blood T cell repertoires in COVID-19. About the research overall: From T cells, B-cell-depleted T cells, or PBMCs came the material, which was cDNA or gDNA.

The protocol was immunoSEQ multiplex PCR, while the TCRdb copy is restricted to in-frame clones and leaves out a portion. The profile shows 81,000 or so clones, approximately 91% of them singletons. The source is a man between 70 and 80 years old with active or convalescent COVID-19. This sequence joins TRBV7-9 and TRBJ2-7; no clear D. Sequenced: peripheral blood. The CDR3 reads CASSLGPEQYF. In DNA, the CDR3 is TGTGCCAGCAGCTTAGGGCCCGAGCAGTACTTC.